The rows below give T cell receptor beta chains drawn from one sample of a study of blood T cell repertoires in COVID-19. Sequenced by immunoSEQ multiplex PCR; TCRdb stores in-frame clones only, minus some. The sample has fewer than 400,000 clones, 88% seen once. Sequencing used PBMCs or T cells enriched from blood (not recorded which). These TCRs come from a man aged 25 to 45 who had recovered from COVID-19. Each CDR3 is given with its conserved first and last residue. A D gene is named only where the DNA matches it firmly. Where a row states a size, it is once, few, many or the class of an expanded clone; other rows omit it.

cdr3_aa cdr3_nt v_call d_call clone_size j_call
CASSLGRTGGYEQYF TGTGCCAGCAGCTTAGGGCGGACAGGGGGCTACGAGCAGTACTTC TRBV13 TRBD1 . TRBJ2-7
CSVEGLDYTDTQYF TGCAGCGTTGAAGGGCTGGACTACACAGATACGCAGTATTTT TRBV29-1 . . TRBJ2-3
CASTSLDRGGYEQYF TGTGCCAGTACCTCCCTCGACCGAGGTGGCTACGAGCAGTACTTC TRBV19 . . TRBJ2-7
CASRINRGGDTEAFF TGTGCCAGCAGAATAAACAGGGGTGGGGACACTGAAGCTTTCTTT TRBV28 TRBD1 . TRBJ1-1
CASSPDSGGYGYTF TGCGCCAGCAGCCCCGACAGTGGGGGGTATGGCTACACCTTC TRBV5-1 . once TRBJ1-2
CASSSDREIEKLFF TGCGCCAGCAGCTCGGACAGGGAGATCGAAAAACTGTTTTTT TRBV4-1 TRBD1 once TRBJ1-4
CASSFEAVTDTQYF TGTGCCAGCAGTTTCGAGGCTGTCACAGATACGCAGTATTTT TRBV28 . . TRBJ2-3
CASSLGTGTGELFF TGTGCCAGCAGCTTAGGGACAGGGACCGGGGAGCTGTTTTTT TRBV7-9 TRBD1 . TRBJ2-2
CASSPDLGYGYTF TGTGCCAGCAGCCCTGATCTCGGCTATGGCTACACCTTC TRBV27 . once TRBJ1-2
CASSIEAGSEQYF TGTGCCAGTAGTATAGAGGCAGGGTCCGAGCAGTACTTC TRBV19 . . TRBJ2-7
CASSKIRGSSGNTIYF TGTGCCAGTAGCAAGATCAGGGGGAGCTCTGGAAACACCATATATTTT TRBV19 TRBD1 . TRBJ1-3
CASSPGTSEAFF TGTGCCAGCAGCCCTGGGACATCGGAAGCTTTCTTT TRBV7-9 . . TRBJ1-1
CATSRGGRVQETQYF TGTGCCACCAGCAGAGGCGGGAGGGTACAAGAGACCCAGTACTTC TRBV15 TRBD2 . TRBJ2-5
CASRDRAKGYGYTF TGTGCCAGCAGGGACAGGGCTAAAGGCTATGGCTACACCTTC TRBV11-2 TRBD1 . TRBJ1-2
CAWSPPDYYSYNEQFF TGTGCCTGGAGTCCTCCGGACTACTACTCCTACAATGAGCAGTTCTTC TRBV30 . . TRBJ2-1
CASVRSGANVLTF TGTGCCAGCGTACGGTCTGGGGCCAACGTCCTGACTTTC TRBV6-5 . few TRBJ2-6
CASSYSTRGVPLHF TGTGCCAGCAGTTACTCGACTCGGGGTGTCCCCCTCCACTTT TRBV6-5 . . TRBJ1-6
CASSPLAGGGNEQFF TGTGCCAGCAGTCCTCTAGCGGGGGGCGGGAATGAGCAGTTCTTC TRBV28 TRBD2 . TRBJ2-1
CASSQVGLSGTANYGYTF TGCGCCAGCAGCCAAGTGGGCCTATCAGGTACGGCTAACTATGGCTACACCTTC TRBV4-1 . . TRBJ1-2
CASSQRTSGESSTDTQYF TGCGCCAGCAGCCAGCGGACTAGCGGGGAGTCTAGCACAGATACGCAGTATTTT TRBV4-1 TRBD2 . TRBJ2-3
CASSPLATTDTQYF TGCGCCAGCAGCCCCCTCGCAACAACAGATACGCAGTATTTT TRBV5-1 . . TRBJ2-3
CASSLAGQGLFF TGTGCCAGCAGTTTAGCGGGACAGGGGTTGTTTTTT TRBV12-3/TRBV12-4 TRBD1 . TRBJ1-4
CASSLVRESGGLKADNEQFF TGTGCCAGCAGCTTGGTTCGTGAGAGCGGGGGGTTAAAGGCGGACAATGAGCAGTTCTTC TRBV7-6 TRBD2 . TRBJ2-1
CASSLERGNNEQFF TGCGCCAGCAGCCTCGAGCGGGGGAACAATGAGCAGTTCTTC TRBV5-1 TRBD2 once TRBJ2-1
CASSLGQSNYGYTF TGCGCCAGCAGCTTGGGCCAGTCCAACTATGGCTACACCTTC TRBV5-1 . . TRBJ1-2
CASSSLGQGVTSEAFF TGCGCCAGCAGCTCCCTGGGACAGGGGGTCACCTCGGAAGCTTTCTTT TRBV5-1 TRBD1 . TRBJ1-1
CASSQVGGLNTGELFF TGTGCCAGCAGCCAAGTCGGGGGGCTGAACACCGGGGAGCTGTTTTTT TRBV3-1/TRBV3-2 . . TRBJ2-2
CASSQLQGLRSPLHF TGTGCCAGCAGCCAACTCCAGGGGTTGCGTTCACCCCTCCACTTT TRBV3-1/TRBV3-2 . . TRBJ1-6
CASGTGGYEQYF TGTGCCAGCGGAACAGGGGGCTACGAGCAGTACTTC TRBV9 TRBD1 . TRBJ2-7
CASSPGQSRMLFEQYF TGCGCCAGCAGCCCTGGACAGTCTCGGATGCTATTCGAGCAGTACTTC TRBV10-1 . once TRBJ2-7
CAWGAGQEFKPLHF TGTGCCTGGGGGGCTGGGCAAGAGTTTAAACCCCTCCACTTT TRBV30 . . TRBJ1-6
CASSQGTDFRYGYTF TGTGCCAGCAGCCAAGGGACAGACTTCCGATATGGCTACACCTTC TRBV14 . . TRBJ1-2
CASSSLRAGGLDEQYF TGCGCCAGCAGCTCCCTACGGGCAGGGGGCTTAGACGAGCAGTACTTC TRBV5-1 TRBD1 . TRBJ2-7
CASGEDREETQYF TGTGCCAGCGGGGAAGACAGGGAGGAGACCCAGTACTTC TRBV19 TRBD1 . TRBJ2-5
CASSPDQGLLADEQFF TGTGCCAGCTCGCCAGACCAGGGGCTTTTGGCGGATGAGCAGTTCTTC TRBV18 . . TRBJ2-1
CASSLNGQGLAKNIQYF TGTGCCAGCAGCTTGAATGGACAGGGGTTAGCCAAAAACATTCAGTACTTC TRBV5-4 TRBD1 . TRBJ2-4
CASSSRQGMYEQYF TGCGCCAGCAGCTCCAGACAGGGGATGTACGAGCAGTACTTC TRBV5-1 TRBD1 . TRBJ2-7
CASSFGQVGNEQFF TGCGCCAGCAGCTTCGGTCAGGTGGGCAATGAGCAGTTCTTC TRBV5-1 . . TRBJ2-1
CASSHRGAGELFF TGTGCCAGCAGCCACAGGGGCGCCGGAGAGCTGTTTTTT TRBV28 TRBD1 many TRBJ2-2
CASSHPRTGMHGSTIYF TGCGCCAGCAGTCATCCGCGAACAGGGATGCATGGGAGCACCATATATTTT TRBV23-1 . . TRBJ1-3
CAWSLRNEQFF TGTGCCTGGAGCCTTCGGAATGAGCAGTTCTTC TRBV30 . . TRBJ2-1
CASSWGVENTEAFF TGCGCCAGCAGCTGGGGGGTAGAGAACACTGAAGCTTTCTTT TRBV5-1 . . TRBJ1-1
CASSSPEGQGSYEQYF TGTGCCAGCAGCTCCCCGGAAGGACAGGGGTCGTACGAGCAGTACTTC TRBV7-8 TRBD1 . TRBJ2-7
CASSSDSRGPPEAFF TGTGCCAGCAGTTCTGACTCCAGGGGTCCCCCTGAAGCTTTCTTT TRBV6-5 . . TRBJ1-1
CASSPVRRTSGGASYNEQFF TGTGCCAGCAGCCCTGTACGAAGGACTAGCGGGGGGGCATCCTACAATGAGCAGTTCTTC TRBV3-1/TRBV3-2 TRBD2 . TRBJ2-1
CASSPGTRNEQFF TGCGCCAGCAGCCCCGGGACTAGGAATGAGCAGTTCTTC TRBV4-1 TRBD2 . TRBJ2-1
CASSPTAATNEKLFF TGCGCCAGCAGCCCGACAGCCGCAACTAATGAAAAACTGTTTTTT TRBV5-1 . . TRBJ1-4
CASKGAAYGYTF TGTGCCAGCAAGGGGGCAGCCTATGGCTACACCTTC TRBV27 TRBD1 . TRBJ1-2
CASSPQGRGSDNQPQHF TGTGCCAGCTCACCACAGGGACGGGGGAGTGACAATCAGCCCCAGCATTTT TRBV18 . once TRBJ1-5
CASSYRTGLQPQHF TGTGCCAGCAGTTACCGGACAGGGCTCCAGCCCCAGCATTTT TRBV6-5 TRBD1 . TRBJ1-5
CASSLDAGSGNTIYF TGTGCCAGCAGCTTGGATGCCGGCTCTGGAAACACCATATATTTT TRBV5-5 . . TRBJ1-3
CASSPTGTGYQPQHF TGTGCCAGCTCACCGACCGGGACAGGCTATCAGCCCCAGCATTTT TRBV18 TRBD1 . TRBJ1-5
CASSLRTGMSTGELFF TGTGCCAGCAGCCTAAGAACAGGGATGAGCACCGGGGAGCTGTTTTTT TRBV7-3 . . TRBJ2-2
CASSLTAQGLGYTF TGTGCCAGCAGTTTAACTGCCCAGGGTCTTGGCTACACCTTC TRBV28 . . TRBJ1-2
CATSRVLQRQEKLFF TGTGCCACCAGCAGAGTGTTGCAGCGCCAGGAAAAACTGTTTTTT TRBV15 . . TRBJ1-4
CASSQESTGQTIYF TGTGCCAGCAGCCAAGAGTCAACAGGGCAAACCATATATTTT TRBV14 . few TRBJ1-3
CAWSDGTVVWALHF TGTGCCTGGAGCGACGGGACAGTCGTTTGGGCCCTCCACTTT TRBV30 TRBD1 . TRBJ1-6
CASSLTGRRVNMNTEAFF TGCGCCAGCAGCCTGACAGGGCGGAGGGTTAATATGAACACTGAAGCTTTCTTT TRBV5-1 TRBD1 . TRBJ1-1